This T cell receptor (beta chain) was captured in a study of T-cell memory formation after mild COVID-19. V was clipped by 6 bases and J by 9 bases, with 20 bases between them. Germline CDR1 DFQATT, CDR2 SNEGSKA (reference sequence). CDR3 size: 13 residues. TCRdb recomputed calls from the 5' RACE reads with MiXCR, one row per CDR3 protein. The sample holds about 400,000 distinct CDR3 sequences, roughly 15% seen once. This chain joins TRBV20-1 and TRBJ2-5; TRBD1 might be the D (6 bases). The specimen was PBMCs or a T cell subset sorted from them (not recorded which). This TCR came from a man aged 18-30 years who had mild COVID-19 (a few samples of this study predate the infection). Cell type and time point are not known. The CDR3 region is CSAAGTSRVAQYF. CDR3 DNA: TGCAGTGCGGCCGGGACATCAAGAGTGGCCCAGTACTTC.